The 8 T cell receptor beta chains below come from one sample, sequenced in a study of beta chain features in type 1 diabetes. The investigators reverse transcribed all of the isolated RNA, so they sequenced expressed TCRB transcripts. The repertoire was sequenced with immunoSEQ multiplex PCR; TCRdb's copy has only in-frame clones and lacks some. Of around 320,000 clones in the sample, around 15% were seen once. The material sequenced was central memory CD4+ T cells from blood. The receptors shown here come from a man aged 25 to 45 in good health.

The chain joins TRBV19 to TRBJ1-1; 7 bases are a match to TRBD1. With 6 bases clipped from V and 3 bases from J, the junction kept 7 bases outside the gene matches. The CDR3 has 14 amino acids. The germline gives CDR1 LNHDA, CDR2 SQIVND (reference sequence). The CDR3 loop is CASSGAGGYTEAFF. CDR3 coding DNA: TGTGCCAGTAGCGGCGCAGGGGGGTACACTGAAGCTTTCTTT.

This clone appeared a few times. The germline gene is not matched at one end of the junction; a read error may be the cause. The V call is TRBV7-2, the J call TRBJ1-2, with unresolved D. Germline CDR1 SGHTA, CDR2 FQGNSA. The CDR3 has 13 residues. CDR3 nucleotides: TGTGCCAGCAGCCTAGCTTCAGCCTATGGCTACACCTTC. This encodes CASSLASAYGYTF.

This chain's CDR3 is CASGPGNWDEQFF. CDR3 nucleotides: TGTGCTAGTGGCCCCGGGAATTGGGATGAGCAGTTCTTC. The chain is built from TRBV12-5 and TRBJ2-1; D is perhaps TRBD2 (5 bases). The germline V gene has CDR1 LGHNT and CDR2 FRNRAP. Trimming shortened V by 6 bases and J by 8 bases, and 14 bases separated the two germline ends. The CDR3 runs to 13 residues.

This clone was picked up a small number of times. The rearrangement links TRBV7-7 to TRBJ2-5; the match to TRBD2 covers 8 bases. V shed 1 base and J 5 bases; nucleotides not matched to a gene: 6. Germline CDR1 SSHAT, CDR2 FNYEAQ (reference sequence). This CDR3 comprises 15 residues. The CDR3 DNA sequence: TGTGCCAGCAGCTTAGGGTCGGGGGGGCCGGAGACCCAGTACTTC. Amino acids: CASSLGSGGPETQYF.

The V gene is TRBV5-1, the J gene TRBJ1-3; D ambiguous. V dropped 4 bases and J dropped 0 bases, with 11 bases sitting between them. Germline-derived CDR1 and CDR2 are SGHRS and YFSETQ. This CDR3 has 15 amino acids. CDR3 protein: CASSPTFPSGNTIYF. CDR3 in DNA: TGCGCCAGCAGCCCGACATTCCCCTCTGGAAACACCATATATTTT.

This clone has just a few counts. The chain couples TRBV6-6 to TRBJ1-1; TRBD1 aligns across 7 bases. The V and J ends lost 6 bases and 8 bases, in that order; junction bases with no gene match: 3. This CDR3 comprises 11 residues. Per germline, CDR1 MNHNY and CDR2 SVGAGI (reference sequence). As DNA, the CDR3 is TGTGCCAGCAGGGAGACAGGGGAAGCTTTCTTT. Protein product: CASRETGEAFF.

The chain joins TRBV27 to TRBJ1-2; no clear D. Germline V gives CDR1 MNHEY, CDR2 SMNVEV (reference sequence). The CDR3 is 13 residues long. Trimming removed 1 base from V and 5 bases from J, with 8 bases in between. The CDR3 loop is CASSLWAGYGYTF. CDR3 in DNA: TGTGCCAGCAGTTTATGGGCTGGTTATGGCTACACCTTC.

This clone came up a few times. This chain connects TRBV9 to TRBJ2-6; 8 nucleotides align to TRBD2. V dropped 0 bases and J dropped 4; count of bases not matched to a gene: 9. The germline gives CDR1 SGDLS, CDR2 YYNGEE. The CDR3 extends over 18 amino acids. The CDR3 region is CASSVEIAGRRGANVLTF. In DNA form, the CDR3 reads TGTGCCAGCAGCGTAGAGATAGCGGGGCGGCGGGGGGCCAACGTCCTGACTTTC. Drawing the rest from reference TRBV9 and TRBJ2-6, the complete variable domain is DSGVTQTPKHLITATGQRVTLRCSPRSGDLSVYWYQQSLDQGLQFLIQYYNGEERAKGNILERFSAQQFPDLHSELNLSSLELGDSALYFCASSVEIAGRRGANVLTFGAGSRLTVL.